The 7 T cell receptor beta chains below all came from one sample that was sequenced in a study of T cells in Graves' hyperthyroidism and ophthalmopathy. TCR beta CDR3 regions were amplified from RNA transcripts. With the HTBI primer set, the TCR CDR3 went through a first round of RT-PCR. One entry per CDR3 protein, called by TCRdb with MiXCR from the multiplex PCR reads. The data contain about 570,000 distinct CDR3 sequences, 12% to 15% of them singletons. The sequenced material came from blood. These receptors all come from a woman aged 40 to 50 with Graves' hyperthyroidism.

About this clonotype itself: This sequence may be a read error, since a much larger clone differs from it by one base. The genes are TRBV18 and TRBJ2-4; D remains unclear. This CDR3 is built from 16 residues. Deletions cut 0 bases from V and 1 base from J, with 10 bases between. Per the germline V gene, CDR1 is KGHSH and CDR2 is LQKENI. The DNA for the CDR3 is TGTGCCAGCTCACCACCGACTTCAGGCGCCAAAAACATTCAGTACTTC. It translates to CASSPPTSGAKNIQYF.

This clonotype was counted ten times or more. The V gene is TRBV10-3, the J gene TRBJ2-3, with 9 nucleotides matching TRBD2. The germline gives CDR1 ENHRY, CDR2 SYGVKD. The CDR3 is 17 residues long. The V and J ends lost 2 bases and 5 bases, in that order; junction bases with no gene match: 11. The CDR3 reads CAISEENSGSLGDTQYF. CDR3 nucleotides: TGTGCCATCAGTGAGGAGAATAGCGGGAGTTTGGGAGATACGCAGTATTTT.

This clonotype was counted at least ten times. The chain employs TRBV5-1 and TRBJ1-4; a possible D gene is TRBD1 (5 bases). This CDR3 contains 15 residues. With 0 bases removed from V and 2 bases from J, the gap between germline ends came to 8 bases. Germline values: CDR1 SGHRS, CDR2 YFSETQ. CDR3 protein: CASSLGGSTNEKLFF. As DNA, the CDR3 is TGCGCCAGCAGCTTGGGGGGGTCGACTAATGAAAAACTGTTTTTT.

V and J are TRBV7-9 and TRBJ1-1; D remains ambiguous. The CDR3 loop spans 13 amino acids. V was cut by 2 bases and J by 12 bases, with 16 bases left in between. Looked up from germline, CDR1 is SEHNR and CDR2 is FQNEAQ (reference sequence). The CDR3 region has the DNA TGTGCCAGCAGCTTATCCACAGCTTATCAAACTTTCTTT. Its protein is CASSLSTAYQTFF.

Ten or more counts support this clonotype. The rearrangement uses TRBV5-6 and TRBJ2-1; D perhaps matches TRBD2 (5 bases). The CDR3 has 16 residues. Germline values: CDR1 SGHDT, CDR2 YYEEEE. V lost 0 bases, J lost 7 bases, and 17 bases lay in between. CDR3 in DNA: TGTGCCAGCAGCTTGGTGGGAACTCCCGAGGGAAATGAGCAGTTCTTC. It translates to CASSLVGTPEGNEQFF.

At least ten counts were recorded for this clonotype. The chain recombines TRBV7-8 with TRBJ1-4; TRBD1 matches 9 bases. The trim removed 2 bases at V and 7 bases at J, leaving 5 bases unmatched. This CDR3 is 15 amino acids long. The germline V gene encodes CDR1 SGHVS and CDR2 FQNEAQ. CDR3 protein: CASSLSGQGREKLFF. The CDR3 DNA reads TGTGCCAGCAGCTTATCGGGACAGGGTCGTGAAAAACTGTTTTTT.

The rearrangement joins TRBV30 to TRBJ2-5, with TRBD2 as a possible D gene (5 bases). Trimming stripped 4 bases from V and 5 bases from J, with 8 bases between. Germline assignment: CDR1 GTSNPN and CDR2 SVGIG (reference sequence). The CDR3 loop spans 11 amino acids. Here the CDR3 DNA reads TGTGCCTGGACCTCGGGGGAGACCCAGTACTTC. It translates to CAWTSGETQYF.